These T cell receptor beta chains were read from a single sample in a study of CD8 T cells in ankylosing spondylitis. TCRdb passed the 5' RACE reads through MiXCR, listing each CDR3 protein once. The sample yields 700,000 or so distinct CDR3 sequences, 15% to 20% seen once. Input material: blood, either unsorted or a sorted T cell fraction (not recorded which). The receptor set was obtained from a male donor with ankylosing spondylitis. Each CDR3 is given with its conserved first and last residue.

v_call: TRBV7-9
cdr3_aa: CASSIRQGAEQYF

v_call: TRBV6-5
cdr3_aa: CASSWKPGLSNEKLFF

v_call: TRBV2
cdr3_aa: CASSLGDRGRNGYTF

v_call: TRBV6-2/TRBV6-3
cdr3_aa: CASSYGGGANVLTF

v_call: TRBV7-2
cdr3_aa: CASSVGKGSGELFF

v_call: TRBV12-3/TRBV12-4
cdr3_aa: CASSLGQGPGARDNEQFF

v_call: TRBV6-5
cdr3_aa: CASSSLWGVKGETQYF

v_call: TRBV30
cdr3_aa: CACHSSSSDTQYF

v_call: TRBV11-2
cdr3_aa: CASSLALIEQFF

v_call: TRBV12-3/TRBV12-4
cdr3_aa: CASSFICRRWATCTYEQYF

v_call: TRBV7-3
cdr3_aa: CASSLTGTTEAFF

v_call: TRBV11-2
cdr3_aa: CASSGGSGSYNEQFF

v_call: TRBV3-1
cdr3_aa: CASSQATSALHF

v_call: TRBV29-1
cdr3_aa: CSVGDGEQFF

v_call: TRBV29-1
cdr3_aa: CSVVRLSTEAFF

v_call: TRBV12-5
cdr3_aa: CASGLRMFGRKLFF

v_call: TRBV4-2
cdr3_aa: CASSPGAREEAFF

v_call: TRBV5-1
cdr3_aa: CASSRGATATNEKLFF

v_call: TRBV12-3/TRBV12-4
cdr3_aa: CASRTRANEQFF

v_call: TRBV3-1
cdr3_aa: CASSQGPGLAGGNEQFF

v_call: TRBV7-9
cdr3_aa: CASSVTGGEETQYF

v_call: TRBV5-1
cdr3_aa: CASSLVSGGLSSGANVLTF

v_call: TRBV29-1
cdr3_aa: CSVEDRNYGYTF

v_call: TRBV10-3
cdr3_aa: CAISEPTSPQHF

v_call: TRBV7-2
cdr3_aa: CASSLEVGGRFF

v_call: TRBV27
cdr3_aa: CASSFGRTSGGEQYF

v_call: TRBV27
cdr3_aa: CASSYRGPGSYEQYF

v_call: TRBV7-2
cdr3_aa: CASSLSPSGGTYEQYF

v_call: TRBV10-3
cdr3_aa: CAISEWQANTGELFF

v_call: TRBV30
cdr3_aa: CAWRKSGIPIYNEQFF

v_call: TRBV28
cdr3_aa: CASRPGLAGGPGELFF

v_call: TRBV10-3
cdr3_aa: CAISPRDRGGGETQYF

v_call: TRBV5-1
cdr3_aa: CASSRESSYEQYF

v_call: TRBV7-9
cdr3_aa: CASSHDSHHYEQYF

v_call: TRBV6-5
cdr3_aa: CASSYSFQGSHEQYF

v_call: TRBV4-1
cdr3_aa: CASTSLTYEQYF

v_call: TRBV6-1
cdr3_aa: CASSGGVMGNQPQHF

v_call: TRBV4-1
cdr3_aa: CASSPPDGFGHTIYF

v_call: TRBV4-1
cdr3_aa: CASSRTRPNTGELFF

v_call: TRBV7-9
cdr3_aa: CASSADRLRLETQYF